This T cell receptor beta chain was recorded in a study of cytomegalovirus exposure and HLA in healthy donors. The study ran its PCR with 60 Vbeta and 13 Jbeta primers. Sequencing used immunoSEQ multiplex PCR; TCRdb keeps in-frame clones, though not all of them. The sample has some 150,000 clones; roughly 82% are singletons. The CDR3 loop spans 14 amino acids. Trimming pared 7 bases from V and 4 bases from J, leaving 16 bases between. Germline assignment: CDR1 SNHLY and CDR2 FYNNEI. Sample: PBMCs. The TCR originated in a man aged 25-45 years in good health and CMV-seropositive. The chain combines TRBV2 with TRBJ2-5; D may be TRBD2 (5 bases). The CDR3 here is CASTRTLRGETQYF. The CDR3 DNA is TGTGCCAGCACCCGGACTCTACGGGGAGAGACCCAGTACTTC. Looking up the rest from reference TRBV2 and TRBJ2-5 gives the full variable domain: EPEVTQTPSHQVTQMGQEVILRCVPISNHLYFYWYRQILGQKVEFLVSFYNNEISEKSEIFDDQFSVERPDGSNFTLKIRSTKLEDSAMYFCASTRTLRGETQYFGPGTRLLVL.